The subject of this entry is one T cell receptor (beta chain). The germline V gene encodes CDR1 MGHDK and CDR2 SYGVNS. V shed 5 bases and J shed 1 base, with 20 bases lying between them. CDR3 size: 17 residues. Assay: immunoSEQ multiplex PCR; the TCRdb copy retains only in-frame clones and omits some. The sample includes 85,000 to 100,000 clones, about 86% of them seen just once. The source of the sample is a study of blood T cell repertoires in COVID-19. The sequence was obtained from a man over 45 with COVID-19, enrolled during active disease. The V and J genes are TRBV25-1 and TRBJ1-2; the D gene is possibly TRBD1 (6 bases). Sample: peripheral blood. In DNA, the CDR3 is TGTGCCAGCAGTCCAGCACTAGGACAGCGCTTTAACTATGGCTACACCTTC. Its translation is CASSPALGQRFNYGYTF.